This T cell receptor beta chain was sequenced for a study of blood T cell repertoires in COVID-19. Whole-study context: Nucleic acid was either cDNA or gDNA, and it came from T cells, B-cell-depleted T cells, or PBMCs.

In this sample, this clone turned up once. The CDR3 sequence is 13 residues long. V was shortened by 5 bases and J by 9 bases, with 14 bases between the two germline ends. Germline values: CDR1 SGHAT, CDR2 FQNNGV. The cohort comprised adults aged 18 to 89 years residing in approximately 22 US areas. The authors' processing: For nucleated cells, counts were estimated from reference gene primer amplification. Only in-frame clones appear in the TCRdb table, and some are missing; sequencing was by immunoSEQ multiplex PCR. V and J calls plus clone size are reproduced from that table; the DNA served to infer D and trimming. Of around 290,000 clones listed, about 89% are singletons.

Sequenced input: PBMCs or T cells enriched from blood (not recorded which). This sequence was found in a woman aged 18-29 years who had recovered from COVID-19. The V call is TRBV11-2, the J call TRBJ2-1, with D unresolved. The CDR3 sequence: CASSLRPRGEQFF. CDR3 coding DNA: TGTGCCAGCAGCCTGAGGCCAAGAGGTGAGCAGTTCTTC.